These 16 T cell receptor beta chains were all obtained from the same sample, sequenced in a study of CD8+CD57+ T cells in acquired aplastic anemia. The template for TCR beta VDJ and CDR3 sequence profiling was genomic DNA. TCRdb redid the calling of the reads with MiXCR, one entry per CDR3 protein. Of over 100,000 distinct CDR3 sequences in the sample, roughly two fifths were seen once. The specimen was sorted CD4+, CD8+, or CD8+CD57+ T cells (not recorded which) from PBMCs. The receptors come from a human donor in good health, serving as a control.

As concerns this clonotype: Mismatch with germline at one junction end may stem from a read error. The chain couples TRBV19 to TRBJ1-1, with no clear D. Germline V gene lookup returns CDR1 LNHDA and CDR2 SQIVND (reference sequence). This CDR3 has 17 amino acids. As DNA, the CDR3 is TGTGCCGGTAGCACCGACACCGTGAGTACCGGGAGCACTGAAGCTTTCTTT. The encoded protein is CAGSTDTVSTGSTEAFF.

A word on this clonotype: One end of the junction varies from germline; a read error may be responsible. The CDR3 here is CASNRGASGANILIF. The DNA of the CDR3 is TGTGCCAGCAATCGGGGAGCGTCCGGGGCCAACATCCTGATTTTC. The chain uses TRBV9 and TRBJ2-6, with D possibly being TRBD1 or TRBD2 (5 bases each). Germline V CDR1 and CDR2: SGDLS, YYNGEE. CDR3 length equals 15 residues.

This clonotype was detected many times. The chain has TRBV6-6 and TRBJ1-1; D might be TRBD1 (5 bases). The germline V gene has CDR1 MNHNY and CDR2 SVGAGI (reference sequence). The V end was cut by 4 bases, the J end by 1 base, with 16 bases between. The CDR3 length is 16 residues. CDR3 region: CASSSLAGTANTEAFF. For the CDR3, the DNA is TGTGCCAGCAGTTCCCTGGCTGGGACGGCGAACACTGAAGCTTTCTTT.

DNA of the CDR3: TGCAGCGTTGAAGATCTGGGGGACAGGGGGCAATTACTCAACTATGGCTACACCTTC. Amino acid sequence: CSVEDLGDRGQLLNYGYTF. The chain carries TRBV29-1 and TRBJ1-2, with TRBD1 matching over 12 bases. The ends lost 0 bases at V and 2 bases at J; junction bases unmatched: 13. There are 19 residues in the CDR3. From germline, CDR1 is SQVTM and CDR2 ANQGSEA. The variable domain in full, completed from reference TRBV29-1 and TRBJ1-2, reads SAVISQKPSRDICQRGTSLTIQCQVDSQVTMMFWYRQQPGQSLTLIATANQGSEATYESGFVIDKFPISRPNLTFSTLTVSNMSPEDSSIYLCSVEDLGDRGQLLNYGYTFGSGTRLTVV.

This clonotype was seen ten or more times. The J gene is TRBJ2-7, the V gene TRBV4-2; D is undetermined. This CDR3 comprises 14 residues. Germline lookup yields CDR1 LGHNA and CDR2 YNFKEQ. V was trimmed by 0 bases and J by 2 bases, leaving 8 bases between them. The DNA of the CDR3 is TGTGCCAGCAGCCAAGATGGCGGAGCCTACGAGCAGTACTTC. Protein sequence: CASSQDGGAYEQYF.

The chain has TRBV11-2 and TRBJ1-5; D is ambiguous. The germline V gene encodes CDR1 SGHAT and CDR2 FQNNGV. The V end lost 7 bases, the J end lost 4 bases, and 20 bases lay between the germline ends. CDR3 length: 16 residues. The CDR3 sequence is CASTPALGTDNQPQHF. The CDR3, as DNA: TGTGCCAGCACCCCAGCGTTGGGAACAGATAATCAGCCCCAGCATTTT.

This CDR3 is CSARAQLGVSAFF. CDR3 bases: TGCAGTGCTAGAGCCCAATTAGGGGTCTCGGCTTTCTTT. This sequence joins TRBV20-1 and TRBJ1-1, with a weak D call TRBD1 (5 bases). Looked up from germline, CDR1 is DFQATT and CDR2 is SNEGSKA (reference sequence). V gave up 1 base and J gave up 11 bases, with 17 bases separating them. The CDR3 has 13 residues.

The rearrangement joins TRBV11-1 to TRBJ2-1; D remains ambiguous. The germline V gene has CDR1 SGHAT and CDR2 FQDESV (reference sequence). This CDR3 is built from 16 residues. The V and J ends lost 5 bases and 2 bases respectively, with 16 bases between them. The CDR3 nucleotides read TGTGCCAGCAGCCTCATTGGGGTCTCGGCCTACAATGAGCAGTTCTTC. Translating gives CASSLIGVSAYNEQFF. The full variable domain, rest sourced from reference TRBV11-1 and TRBJ2-1, is EAEVAQSPRYKITEKSQAVAFWCDPISGHATLYWYRQILGQGPELLVQFQDESVVDDSQLPKDRFSAERLKGVDSTLKIQPAELGDSAMYLCASSLIGVSAYNEQFFGPGTRLTVL.

At least ten counts were recorded for this clonotype. This chain joins TRBV20-1 and TRBJ2-4; perhaps D is TRBD1 or TRBD2 (5 bases each). Germline CDR1 DFQATT, CDR2 SNEGSKA (reference sequence). The CDR3 consists of 13 residues. V was cut by 5 bases and J by 1 base, with 9 bases left in between. CDR3 in amino acids: CSAPRDAKNIQYF. DNA for the CDR3: TGCAGTGCTCCCAGGGACGCCAAAAACATTCAGTACTTC.

This clonotype showed up many times. The V and J genes are TRBV5-5 and TRBJ2-7; 10 bases are a match to TRBD2. The ends lost 0 bases at V and 4 bases at J; junction bases unmatched: 4. Germline V gene lookup returns CDR1 SGHKS and CDR2 YYEKEE (reference sequence). This CDR3 contains 15 residues. The CDR3 loop reads CASSLDTSGIYEQYF. CDR3 nucleotide sequence: TGTGCCAGCAGCTTGGACACTAGCGGGATTTACGAGCAGTACTTC.

The gene calls are TRBV5-1 and TRBJ2-1; 7 bases line up with TRBD2. The CDR3 consists of 13 residues. The V segment lost 4 bases and the J segment 7 bases; nucleotides outside the gene matches: 5. Germline V CDR1 and CDR2: SGHRS, YFSETQ. The CDR3 spells CASSPGGGNEQFF. Written as DNA, the CDR3 is TGCGCCAGCAGCCCGGGGGGAGGTAATGAGCAGTTCTTC.

This clonotype turned up a few times. The chain has TRBV9 and TRBJ1-6, with TRBD1 as a possible D gene (5 bases). The germline gives CDR1 SGDLS, CDR2 YYNGEE. Trimming took 4 bases from V and 7 from J, leaving 12 bases between them. This CDR3 region has 14 residues. This CDR3 is CASSSGRRNSPLHF. Written as DNA, the CDR3 is TGTGCCAGCAGCTCGGGACGGCGGAATTCACCCCTCCACTTT.

As regards this clonotype: A much larger clone is a single base away; this may be a read error. Without the conserved terminal phenylalanine or tryptophan, this CDR3 likely stems from a read error. The chain combines TRBV5-4 with TRBJ2-5, with D hard to call. V lost 0 bases and J lost 1, with 7 bases in between. This CDR3 contains 14 residues. The germline gives CDR1 SGHNT, CDR2 YYREEE (reference sequence). The chain's CDR3 is CASSLERAQETQYL. The CDR3 bases are TGTGCCAGCAGCTTGGAAAGGGCCCAAGAGACCCAGTACCTC.

In this sample, this clonotype turned up a few times. The gene calls are TRBV18 and TRBJ1-5, with D maybe TRBD1 (6 bases). The germline CDR1 and CDR2 sequences are KGHSH and LQKENI. With 1 base removed from V and 2 bases from J, the gap between germline ends came to 12 bases. The CDR3 totals 16 residues. CDR3 loop: CASSPRSDRGNQPQHF. The CDR3, as DNA: TGTGCCAGCTCACCACGGTCGGACAGAGGCAATCAGCCCCAGCATTTT.

On this clonotype: Lacking the conserved final phenylalanine or tryptophan, this CDR3 likely reflects a read error. V gene TRBV29-1 combines with J gene TRBJ2-7, with D perhaps given as TRBD1 or TRBD2 (5 bases each). Germline V gene data show CDR1 as SQVTM and CDR2 as ANQGSEA. This CDR3 comprises 13 residues. V lost 4 bases to trimming and J lost 5 bases, with 15 bases between them. The CDR3 DNA sequence: TGCAGCGTTGTCGGGGCCCCCCACCACGAGCAGTACTCC. Its protein product is CSVVGAPHHEQYS.

This clonotype was recorded a few times. It may be a read error: a sequence one base away is much more abundant. The chain is built from TRBV19 and TRBJ2-3, with D possibly being TRBD2 (5 bases). Germline CDR1 and CDR2: LNHDA and SQIVND (reference sequence). The CDR3 is 14 residues long. CDR3 protein: CARSIRRGADTQYF. Here the CDR3 DNA reads TGTGCCCGTAGTATTCGCCGGGGAGCAGATACGCAGTATTTT.